This TCR beta chain was recorded in a study of blood T cell repertoires in COVID-19. Study background: COVID-19 samples, acute and convalescent, were from the United States, Italy and Spain.

Trimming pared 3 bases from V and 0 bases from J, leaving 9 bases between. The CDR3 totals 14 residues. Germline values: CDR1 MNHEY, CDR2 SMNVEV (reference sequence). In the original workflow: Amplifying reference gene primers gave estimates of nucleated cell counts. The method was immunoSEQ multiplex PCR; TCRdb's version includes in-frame clones alone and lacks a portion of them. The D gene and trimming were derived from the DNA, and the V and J assignments and clone size from that table. The repertoire includes 200,000 to 300,000 clones, 65% to 90% of them detected once, and approximately 2% sits in the top ten.

The specimen sequenced was peripheral blood. The TCR was taken from a man younger than 45 with active or convalescent COVID-19. V usage is TRBV27 and J usage is TRBJ2-7; D gene uncertain. The CDR3 protein is CASSFNQNSYEQYF. CDR3 DNA sequence: TGTGCCAGCAGTTTCAACCAGAACTCCTACGAGCAGTACTTC.